These T cell receptor beta chains were read from a single sample in a study of CD8+CD57+ T cells in acquired aplastic anemia. TCRdb re-analysed the reads in MiXCR, keeping a single row per CDR3 protein. The sample records about 150,000 distinct CDR3 sequences, 40% to 65% being singletons. Sequenced material: sorted CD4+, CD8+, or CD8+CD57+ T cells (not recorded which) from PBMCs. The receptors here all came from a human donor with aplastic anemia. Both conserved end residues are part of each CDR3. The order of the fields is CDR3 DNA, CDR3 protein, V gene, J gene, CDR3 length, clone size, D gene. The D gene is left open where the match is weak. Part of the rows lack a size; the others show once, few, many or a class for expanded clones.

cdr3_nt: TGCAGTGCTAGAAAGACAGGGGAATGGGAGACCCAGTACTTC
cdr3_aa: CSARKTGEWETQYF
v_call: TRBV20-1
j_call: TRBJ2-5
cdr3_length: 14
clone_size: few
d_call: TRBD1

cdr3_nt: TGTGCCAGCAGCTCCGGGACAGGGCCGTCCAATGAGCAGTTCTTC
cdr3_aa: CASSSGTGPSNEQFF
v_call: TRBV5-4
j_call: TRBJ2-1
cdr3_length: 15
clone_size: once
d_call: TRBD1

cdr3_nt: TGTGCCAGTAGTATCGGGCTCCTCTCCGAGACCCAGTACTTC
cdr3_aa: CASSIGLLSETQYF
v_call: TRBV19
j_call: TRBJ2-5
cdr3_length: 14
clone_size: -
d_call: -

cdr3_nt: TGCAGTGCTAGCGGGGGGGGTTACAATGAGCAGTTCTTC
cdr3_aa: CSASGGGYNEQFF
v_call: TRBV20-1
j_call: TRBJ2-1
cdr3_length: 13
clone_size: -
d_call: TRBD2

cdr3_nt: TGCGCCAGCAGCTTGGATATCTACAGGTCTGAGCAGTTCTTC
cdr3_aa: CASSLDIYRSEQFF
v_call: TRBV5-1
j_call: TRBJ2-1
cdr3_length: 14
clone_size: many
d_call: -

cdr3_nt: TGTGCCAGCAGTGACCGAAGGCAGGGGGCTCACGGCTACACCTTC
cdr3_aa: CASSDRRQGAHGYTF
v_call: TRBV6-4
j_call: TRBJ1-2
cdr3_length: 15
clone_size: -
d_call: TRBD1

cdr3_nt: TGTGCCAGCAGACAATCAGGGTTGGCTTTCTTT
cdr3_aa: CASRQSGLAFF
v_call: TRBV2
j_call: TRBJ1-1
cdr3_length: 11
clone_size: few
d_call: -

cdr3_nt: TGTGCCACCAGTGATCCTGGACTAGCGGAAGTCTCCTACAATGAGCAGTTCTTC
cdr3_aa: CATSDPGLAEVSYNEQFF
v_call: TRBV24-1
j_call: TRBJ2-1
cdr3_length: 18
clone_size: -
d_call: TRBD2

cdr3_nt: TGTGCCAGCAGTGCTAGCGGGGGAAGGGGCAATGAGCAGTTCTTC
cdr3_aa: CASSASGGRGNEQFF
v_call: TRBV6-4
j_call: TRBJ2-1
cdr3_length: 15
clone_size: many
d_call: TRBD2

cdr3_nt: TGTGCCAGCAGTGAAACCGGGACAACCACCTCAGAGCAGTTCTTC
cdr3_aa: CASSETGTTTSEQFF
v_call: TRBV6-1
j_call: TRBJ2-1
cdr3_length: 15
clone_size: few
d_call: -

cdr3_nt: TGCGCCAGCAGCCAAGGGACCGGAACTTCTTACGAGCAGTACTTC
cdr3_aa: CASSQGTGTSYEQYF
v_call: TRBV4-3
j_call: TRBJ2-7
cdr3_length: 15
clone_size: many
d_call: -

cdr3_nt: TGCAGCGTTGAAGGGGGAGATGGCTACACCTTC
cdr3_aa: CSVEGGDGYTF
v_call: TRBV29-1
j_call: TRBJ1-2
cdr3_length: 11
clone_size: -
d_call: -

cdr3_nt: TGTGCCACCAGGGGGGACTCCTACGAGCAGTACTTC
cdr3_aa: CATRGDSYEQYF
v_call: TRBV24-1
j_call: TRBJ2-7
cdr3_length: 12
clone_size: -
d_call: -

cdr3_nt: TGCAGCGCAACTGACAGGGTCGACTATGGCTACACCTTC
cdr3_aa: CSATDRVDYGYTF
v_call: TRBV29-1
j_call: TRBJ1-2
cdr3_length: 13
clone_size: -
d_call: TRBD1

cdr3_nt: TGCGCCAGCAGCTTGGCAGGCCAGGGAGCCCAAGAGACCCAGTACTTC
cdr3_aa: CASSLAGQGAQETQYF
v_call: TRBV5-1
j_call: TRBJ2-5
cdr3_length: 16
clone_size: -
d_call: -

cdr3_nt: TGTGCCATCAGCTTTTCCTACGAGCAGTACTTC
cdr3_aa: CAISFSYEQYF
v_call: TRBV10-3
j_call: TRBJ2-7
cdr3_length: 11
clone_size: -
d_call: -

cdr3_nt: TGCGCCAGCAGCCCCGACAGGGCGCGGACTGAAGCTTTCTTT
cdr3_aa: CASSPDRARTEAFF
v_call: TRBV4-3
j_call: TRBJ1-1
cdr3_length: 14
clone_size: -
d_call: TRBD1

cdr3_nt: TGTGCCAGCAGACTGGGGGTGAACACTGAAGCTTTCTTT
cdr3_aa: CASRLGVNTEAFF
v_call: TRBV27
j_call: TRBJ1-1
cdr3_length: 13
clone_size: many
d_call: -

cdr3_nt: TGTGCCAGCAGCTTGCTACCCGCAAGTAGCTCCTACAATGAGCAGTTCTTC
cdr3_aa: CASSLLPASSSYNEQFF
v_call: TRBV5-6
j_call: TRBJ2-1
cdr3_length: 17
clone_size: many
d_call: -

cdr3_nt: TGTGCCACCAGCTCAGGACTAGCGGGCAACAATGAGCAGTTCTTC
cdr3_aa: CATSSGLAGNNEQFF
v_call: TRBV15
j_call: TRBJ2-1
cdr3_length: 15
clone_size: few
d_call: TRBD2

cdr3_nt: TGTGCCAGCCGGACGGCCTCCTACGAGCAGTACTTC
cdr3_aa: CASRTASYEQYF
v_call: TRBV6-1
j_call: TRBJ2-7
cdr3_length: 12
clone_size: -
d_call: -

cdr3_nt: TGTGCCAGCAGCTTAAGTGGAAACCGAGAGACCCAGTACTTC
cdr3_aa: CASSLSGNRETQYF
v_call: TRBV7-9
j_call: TRBJ2-5
cdr3_length: 14
clone_size: -
d_call: -

cdr3_nt: TGTGCCAGCAGCTTCGGCAGGGGCAGGGACGAGCAGTACTTC
cdr3_aa: CASSFGRGRDEQYF
v_call: TRBV7-6
j_call: TRBJ2-7
cdr3_length: 14
clone_size: -
d_call: -

cdr3_nt: TGCAGCGTTGTAGGCGGAGATAACTATGGCTACACCTTC
cdr3_aa: CSVVGGDNYGYTF
v_call: TRBV29-1
j_call: TRBJ1-2
cdr3_length: 13
clone_size: few
d_call: -

cdr3_nt: TGTGCCAGCGGCGGAGCGTACAATGAGCAGTTCTTC
cdr3_aa: CASGGAYNEQFF
v_call: TRBV12-3/TRBV12-4
j_call: TRBJ2-1
cdr3_length: 12
clone_size: many
d_call: -

cdr3_nt: TGCAGCGCCGCAGGGACCGACATCCTCCAAGAGACCCAGTACTTC
cdr3_aa: CSAAGTDILQETQYF
v_call: TRBV29-1
j_call: TRBJ2-5
cdr3_length: 15
clone_size: -
d_call: -

cdr3_nt: TGTGCCAGCAGTACCCTCGCGACTAGCGGGGTATACGAGCAGTACTTC
cdr3_aa: CASSTLATSGVYEQYF
v_call: TRBV27
j_call: TRBJ2-7
cdr3_length: 16
clone_size: many
d_call: TRBD2

cdr3_nt: TGCGCCAGCAGCCAAGGCTCGACAGGGGTAGGTGGCTATGGCTACACCTTC
cdr3_aa: CASSQGSTGVGGYGYTF
v_call: TRBV4-1
j_call: TRBJ1-2
cdr3_length: 17
clone_size: -
d_call: TRBD1

cdr3_nt: TGTGCCAGCAGACAGGACTCCTACGAGCAGTACTTC
cdr3_aa: CASRQDSYEQYF
v_call: TRBV7-9
j_call: TRBJ2-7
cdr3_length: 12
clone_size: many
d_call: -

cdr3_nt: TGTGCCAGCAGTGAGGATAGGTACGGTCAGCCCCAGCATTTT
cdr3_aa: CASSEDRYGQPQHF
v_call: TRBV2
j_call: TRBJ1-5
cdr3_length: 14
clone_size: -
d_call: -

cdr3_nt: TGCGCCAGCAGCCTCAAGGACTACCAAGAGACCCAGTACTTC
cdr3_aa: CASSLKDYQETQYF
v_call: TRBV4-1
j_call: TRBJ2-5
cdr3_length: 14
clone_size: many
d_call: -